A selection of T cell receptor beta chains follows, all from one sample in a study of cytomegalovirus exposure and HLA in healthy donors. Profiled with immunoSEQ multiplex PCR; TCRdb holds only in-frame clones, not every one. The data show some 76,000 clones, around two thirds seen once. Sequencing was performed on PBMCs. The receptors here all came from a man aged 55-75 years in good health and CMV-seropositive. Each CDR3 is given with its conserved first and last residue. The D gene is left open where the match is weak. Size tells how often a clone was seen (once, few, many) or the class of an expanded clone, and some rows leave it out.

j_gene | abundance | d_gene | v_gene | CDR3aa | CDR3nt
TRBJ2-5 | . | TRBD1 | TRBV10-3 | CAIGSGTGEETQYF | TGTGCCATCGGTTCCGGGACAGGGGAAGAGACCCAGTACTTC
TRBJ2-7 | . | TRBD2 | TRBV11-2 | CASSLLAGGSEQYF | TGTGCCAGCAGCTTGTTAGCGGGAGGCTCCGAGCAGTACTTC
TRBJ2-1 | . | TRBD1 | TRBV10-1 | CASSAGTGIDEQFF | TGCGCCAGCAGTGCCGGGACAGGGATTGATGAGCAGTTCTTC
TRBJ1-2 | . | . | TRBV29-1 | CSVAGGSYGYTF | TGCAGCGTTGCTGGGGGCAGCTATGGCTACACCTTC
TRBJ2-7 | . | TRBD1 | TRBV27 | CASSPRTGRPYEQYF | TGTGCCAGCAGTCCACGGACAGGGAGGCCCTACGAGCAGTACTTC
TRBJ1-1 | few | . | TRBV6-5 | CASSLGATEAFF | TGTGCCAGCAGTTTGGGGGCCACTGAAGCTTTCTTT
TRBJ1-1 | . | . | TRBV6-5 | CASSSYPGGRTEAFF | TGTGCCAGCAGTTCCTATCCCGGGGGACGAACTGAAGCTTTCTTT
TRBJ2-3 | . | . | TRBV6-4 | CASSDRVSSHSTDTQYF | TGTGCCAGCAGTGATCGGGTCTCCTCACACAGCACAGATACGCAGTATTTT
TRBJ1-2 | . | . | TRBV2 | CASSEAPGYYGYTF | TGTGCCAGCAGTGAAGCGCCAGGGTACTATGGCTACACCTTC
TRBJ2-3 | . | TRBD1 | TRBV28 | CPGQGVRTGLTDTQYF | TGTCCCGGACAGGGGGTTAGGACGGGCCTCACAGATACGCAGTATTTT
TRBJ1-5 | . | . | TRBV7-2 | CASSELYSNQPQHF | TGTGCCAGCAGCGAACTGTATAGCAATCAGCCCCAGCATTTT
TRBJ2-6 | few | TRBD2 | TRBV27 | CASSFTAGLVGANVLTF | TGTGCCAGCAGTTTCACAGCGGGGCTTGTTGGGGCCAACGTCCTGACTTTC
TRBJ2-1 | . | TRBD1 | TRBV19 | CASNDRGRHEQFF | TGTGCCAGTAATGACAGGGGGCGACATGAGCAGTTCTTC
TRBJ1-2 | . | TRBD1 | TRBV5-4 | CASRRTGAGYGYTF | TGTGCCAGCAGACGGACAGGGGCGGGCTATGGCTACACCTTC
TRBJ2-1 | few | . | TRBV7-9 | CASSSEGEKAYEQFF | TGTGCCAGCAGCTCAGAGGGGGAAAAAGCATATGAGCAGTTCTTC
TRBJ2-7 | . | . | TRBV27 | CASSAGCEQYF | TGTGCCAGCAGCGCAGGGTGCGAGCAGTACTTC
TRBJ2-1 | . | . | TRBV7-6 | CASSLLSGEYNEQFF | TGTGCCAGCAGCCTTCTCTCTGGGGAGTACAATGAGCAGTTCTTC
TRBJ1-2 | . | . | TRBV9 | CASSVGSGNYGYTF | TGTGCCAGCAGCGTAGGGTCAGGGAACTATGGCTACACCTTC
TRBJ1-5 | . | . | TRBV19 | CASRRQGNQPQHF | TGTGCCAGTCGCCGACAGGGCAATCAGCCCCAGCATTTT
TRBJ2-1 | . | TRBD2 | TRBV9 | CASSPGLAGITYNEQFF | TGTGCCAGCAGTCCGGGACTAGCGGGGATCACCTACAATGAGCAGTTCTTC
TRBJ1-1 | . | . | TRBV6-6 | CASSPEHRTEAFF | TGTGCCAGCAGCCCCGAGCACAGAACTGAAGCTTTCTTT
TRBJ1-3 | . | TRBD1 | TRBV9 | CASSARDRAGNTIYF | TGTGCCAGCAGCGCCCGGGACAGGGCTGGAAACACCATATATTTT
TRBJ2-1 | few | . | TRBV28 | CASSLKRVNNEQFF | TGTGCCAGCAGTTTAAAGAGGGTCAATAATGAGCAGTTCTTC
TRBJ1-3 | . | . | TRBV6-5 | CASSSPGNTIYF | TGTGCCAGCAGTTCCCCAGGAAACACCATATATTTT
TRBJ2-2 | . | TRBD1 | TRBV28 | CASSLWDRGRLGELFF | TGTGCCAGCAGTCTCTGGGACAGGGGGCGTCTCGGGGAGCTGTTTTTT
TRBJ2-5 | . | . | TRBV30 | CAWSVGGTQETQYF | TGTGCCTGGAGTGTTGGAGGGACTCAAGAGACCCAGTACTTC
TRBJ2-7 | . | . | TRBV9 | CASSVLYEQYF | TGTGCCAGCAGCGTACTGTACGAGCAGTACTTC
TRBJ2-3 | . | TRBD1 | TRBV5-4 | CASSTRQGSSTDTQYF | TGTGCCAGCAGCACAAGACAGGGTTCTAGCACAGATACGCAGTATTTT
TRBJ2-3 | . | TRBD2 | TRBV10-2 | CASLDGGGLDTQYF | TGCGCCAGCTTAGACGGGGGGGGATTAGATACGCAGTATTTT
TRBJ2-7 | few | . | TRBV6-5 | CASSTGGYEQYF | TGTGCCAGCAGTACCGGGGGCTACGAGCAGTACTTC
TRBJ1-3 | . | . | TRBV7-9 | CASRPTGTLGGNTIYF | TGTGCCAGCCGACCGACAGGCACCCTAGGAGGAAACACCATATATTTT
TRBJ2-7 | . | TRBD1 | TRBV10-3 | CAISRQGVGDEQYF | TGTGCCATCAGTAGACAGGGGGTGGGGGACGAGCAGTACTTC
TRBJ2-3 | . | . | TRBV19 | CASKAGIPADTQYF | TGTGCCAGTAAAGCAGGGATCCCTGCAGATACGCAGTATTTT
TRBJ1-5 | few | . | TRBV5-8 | CASSSLRQPQHF | TGTGCCAGCAGCTCCTTGAGGCAGCCCCAGCATTTT
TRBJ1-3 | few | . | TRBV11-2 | CASSLAGAGNTIYF | TGTGCCAGCAGCTTAGCAGGGGCTGGAAACACCATATATTTT
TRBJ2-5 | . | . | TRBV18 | CASSLMTGGETQYF | TGTGCCAGCTCACTGATGACGGGTGGGGAGACCCAGTACTTC
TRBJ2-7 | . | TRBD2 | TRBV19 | CASSTKGGSSYEQYF | TGTGCCAGTAGTACAAAGGGCGGGAGCTCCTACGAGCAGTACTTC
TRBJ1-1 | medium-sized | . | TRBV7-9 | CASSLGQSEAFF | TGTGCCAGCAGCTTAGGACAGTCTGAAGCTTTCTTT
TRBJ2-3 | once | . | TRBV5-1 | CASSSGGTDTQYF | TGCGCCAGCAGTAGCGGAGGCACAGATACGCAGTATTTT
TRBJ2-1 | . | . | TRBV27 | CASSLQRNNNEQFF | TGTGCCAGCAGTTTACAGCGGAATAACAATGAGCAGTTCTTC
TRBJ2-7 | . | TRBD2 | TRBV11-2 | CASSPSSLRGGEQYF | TGTGCCAGCAGCCCCTCATCTTTACGGGGGGGCGAGCAGTACTTC
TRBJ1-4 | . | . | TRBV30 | CAWGFMPGEKLFF | TGTGCCTGGGGATTCATGCCGGGTGAAAAACTGTTTTTT
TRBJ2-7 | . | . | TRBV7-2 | CASSLAAVTYEQYF | TGTGCCAGCAGCTTAGCGGCGGTCACCTACGAGCAGTACTTC
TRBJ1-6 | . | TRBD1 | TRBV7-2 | CASSLGQGWVSPLHF | TGTGCCAGCAGCTTAGGACAGGGGTGGGTCTCACCCCTCCACTTT